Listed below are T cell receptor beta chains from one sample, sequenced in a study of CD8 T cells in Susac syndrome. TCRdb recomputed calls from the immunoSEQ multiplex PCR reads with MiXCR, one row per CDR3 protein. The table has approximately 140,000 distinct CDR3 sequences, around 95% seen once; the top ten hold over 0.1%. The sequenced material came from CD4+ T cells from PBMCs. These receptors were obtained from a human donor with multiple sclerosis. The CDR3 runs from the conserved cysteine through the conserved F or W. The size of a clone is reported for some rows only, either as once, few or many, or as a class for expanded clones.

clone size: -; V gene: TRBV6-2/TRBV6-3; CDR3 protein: CASSSGQGVGAEAFF
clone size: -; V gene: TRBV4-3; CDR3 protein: CASSQAQLAGGDTQYF
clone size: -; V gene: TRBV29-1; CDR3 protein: CSVKTGADTQYF
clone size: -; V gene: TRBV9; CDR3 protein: CASSVSPSGRTDTQYF
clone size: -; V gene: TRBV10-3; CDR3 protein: CAISDYYEQYF
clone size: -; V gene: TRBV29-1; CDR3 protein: CSVGFDTNSNQPQHF
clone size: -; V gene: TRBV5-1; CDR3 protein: CASSLQDSYEQYF
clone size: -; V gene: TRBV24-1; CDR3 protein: CATSPAGGANVLTF
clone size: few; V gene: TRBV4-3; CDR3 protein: CASSPLDRGDYEQYF
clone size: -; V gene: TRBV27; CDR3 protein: CASSSVQGSEAFF
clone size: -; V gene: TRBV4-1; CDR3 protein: CASSQDPWGEAFF
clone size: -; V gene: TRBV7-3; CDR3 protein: CASSLQRTGGLSF
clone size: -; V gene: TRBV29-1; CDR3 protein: CSVEKGPDRGRIYTF
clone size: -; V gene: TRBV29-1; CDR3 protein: CSLTAGSEAFF
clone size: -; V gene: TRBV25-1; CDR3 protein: CASSEYGSGANVLTF
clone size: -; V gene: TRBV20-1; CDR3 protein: CSVGQGMAKLFF
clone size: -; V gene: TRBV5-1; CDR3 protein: CASSSGQPGPDTQYF
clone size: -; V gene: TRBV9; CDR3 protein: CASSNRGTGGADVELFF
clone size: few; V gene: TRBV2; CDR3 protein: CASSDRGRGGYTF
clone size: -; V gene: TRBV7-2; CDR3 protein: CASRNPLNTEAFF
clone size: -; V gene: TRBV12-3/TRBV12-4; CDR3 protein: CASFPSEQYF
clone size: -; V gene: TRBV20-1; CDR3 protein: CSARALANEKLFF
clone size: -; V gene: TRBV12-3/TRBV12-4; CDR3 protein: CASSHGGTSYGYTF
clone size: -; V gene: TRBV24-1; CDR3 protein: CATSGAPGANYGYTF